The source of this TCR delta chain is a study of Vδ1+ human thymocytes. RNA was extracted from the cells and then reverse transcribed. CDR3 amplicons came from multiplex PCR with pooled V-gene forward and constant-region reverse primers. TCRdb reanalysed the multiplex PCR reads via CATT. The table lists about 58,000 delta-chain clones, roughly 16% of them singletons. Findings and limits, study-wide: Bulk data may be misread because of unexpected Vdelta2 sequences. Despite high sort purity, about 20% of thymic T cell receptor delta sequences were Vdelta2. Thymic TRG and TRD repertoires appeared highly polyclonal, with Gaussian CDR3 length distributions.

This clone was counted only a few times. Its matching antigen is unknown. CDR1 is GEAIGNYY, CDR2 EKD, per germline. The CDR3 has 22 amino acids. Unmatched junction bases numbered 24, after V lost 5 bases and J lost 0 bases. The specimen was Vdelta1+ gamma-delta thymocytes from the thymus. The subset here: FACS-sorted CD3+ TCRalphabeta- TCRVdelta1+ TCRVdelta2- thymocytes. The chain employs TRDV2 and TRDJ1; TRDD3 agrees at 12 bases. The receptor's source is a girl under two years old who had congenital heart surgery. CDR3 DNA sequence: TGTGCCTGTGGAACTTCCCCACCGTTTACTGGGGGATACTACCCGTACACCGATAAACTCATCTTT. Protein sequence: CACGTSPPFTGGYYPYTDKLIF.